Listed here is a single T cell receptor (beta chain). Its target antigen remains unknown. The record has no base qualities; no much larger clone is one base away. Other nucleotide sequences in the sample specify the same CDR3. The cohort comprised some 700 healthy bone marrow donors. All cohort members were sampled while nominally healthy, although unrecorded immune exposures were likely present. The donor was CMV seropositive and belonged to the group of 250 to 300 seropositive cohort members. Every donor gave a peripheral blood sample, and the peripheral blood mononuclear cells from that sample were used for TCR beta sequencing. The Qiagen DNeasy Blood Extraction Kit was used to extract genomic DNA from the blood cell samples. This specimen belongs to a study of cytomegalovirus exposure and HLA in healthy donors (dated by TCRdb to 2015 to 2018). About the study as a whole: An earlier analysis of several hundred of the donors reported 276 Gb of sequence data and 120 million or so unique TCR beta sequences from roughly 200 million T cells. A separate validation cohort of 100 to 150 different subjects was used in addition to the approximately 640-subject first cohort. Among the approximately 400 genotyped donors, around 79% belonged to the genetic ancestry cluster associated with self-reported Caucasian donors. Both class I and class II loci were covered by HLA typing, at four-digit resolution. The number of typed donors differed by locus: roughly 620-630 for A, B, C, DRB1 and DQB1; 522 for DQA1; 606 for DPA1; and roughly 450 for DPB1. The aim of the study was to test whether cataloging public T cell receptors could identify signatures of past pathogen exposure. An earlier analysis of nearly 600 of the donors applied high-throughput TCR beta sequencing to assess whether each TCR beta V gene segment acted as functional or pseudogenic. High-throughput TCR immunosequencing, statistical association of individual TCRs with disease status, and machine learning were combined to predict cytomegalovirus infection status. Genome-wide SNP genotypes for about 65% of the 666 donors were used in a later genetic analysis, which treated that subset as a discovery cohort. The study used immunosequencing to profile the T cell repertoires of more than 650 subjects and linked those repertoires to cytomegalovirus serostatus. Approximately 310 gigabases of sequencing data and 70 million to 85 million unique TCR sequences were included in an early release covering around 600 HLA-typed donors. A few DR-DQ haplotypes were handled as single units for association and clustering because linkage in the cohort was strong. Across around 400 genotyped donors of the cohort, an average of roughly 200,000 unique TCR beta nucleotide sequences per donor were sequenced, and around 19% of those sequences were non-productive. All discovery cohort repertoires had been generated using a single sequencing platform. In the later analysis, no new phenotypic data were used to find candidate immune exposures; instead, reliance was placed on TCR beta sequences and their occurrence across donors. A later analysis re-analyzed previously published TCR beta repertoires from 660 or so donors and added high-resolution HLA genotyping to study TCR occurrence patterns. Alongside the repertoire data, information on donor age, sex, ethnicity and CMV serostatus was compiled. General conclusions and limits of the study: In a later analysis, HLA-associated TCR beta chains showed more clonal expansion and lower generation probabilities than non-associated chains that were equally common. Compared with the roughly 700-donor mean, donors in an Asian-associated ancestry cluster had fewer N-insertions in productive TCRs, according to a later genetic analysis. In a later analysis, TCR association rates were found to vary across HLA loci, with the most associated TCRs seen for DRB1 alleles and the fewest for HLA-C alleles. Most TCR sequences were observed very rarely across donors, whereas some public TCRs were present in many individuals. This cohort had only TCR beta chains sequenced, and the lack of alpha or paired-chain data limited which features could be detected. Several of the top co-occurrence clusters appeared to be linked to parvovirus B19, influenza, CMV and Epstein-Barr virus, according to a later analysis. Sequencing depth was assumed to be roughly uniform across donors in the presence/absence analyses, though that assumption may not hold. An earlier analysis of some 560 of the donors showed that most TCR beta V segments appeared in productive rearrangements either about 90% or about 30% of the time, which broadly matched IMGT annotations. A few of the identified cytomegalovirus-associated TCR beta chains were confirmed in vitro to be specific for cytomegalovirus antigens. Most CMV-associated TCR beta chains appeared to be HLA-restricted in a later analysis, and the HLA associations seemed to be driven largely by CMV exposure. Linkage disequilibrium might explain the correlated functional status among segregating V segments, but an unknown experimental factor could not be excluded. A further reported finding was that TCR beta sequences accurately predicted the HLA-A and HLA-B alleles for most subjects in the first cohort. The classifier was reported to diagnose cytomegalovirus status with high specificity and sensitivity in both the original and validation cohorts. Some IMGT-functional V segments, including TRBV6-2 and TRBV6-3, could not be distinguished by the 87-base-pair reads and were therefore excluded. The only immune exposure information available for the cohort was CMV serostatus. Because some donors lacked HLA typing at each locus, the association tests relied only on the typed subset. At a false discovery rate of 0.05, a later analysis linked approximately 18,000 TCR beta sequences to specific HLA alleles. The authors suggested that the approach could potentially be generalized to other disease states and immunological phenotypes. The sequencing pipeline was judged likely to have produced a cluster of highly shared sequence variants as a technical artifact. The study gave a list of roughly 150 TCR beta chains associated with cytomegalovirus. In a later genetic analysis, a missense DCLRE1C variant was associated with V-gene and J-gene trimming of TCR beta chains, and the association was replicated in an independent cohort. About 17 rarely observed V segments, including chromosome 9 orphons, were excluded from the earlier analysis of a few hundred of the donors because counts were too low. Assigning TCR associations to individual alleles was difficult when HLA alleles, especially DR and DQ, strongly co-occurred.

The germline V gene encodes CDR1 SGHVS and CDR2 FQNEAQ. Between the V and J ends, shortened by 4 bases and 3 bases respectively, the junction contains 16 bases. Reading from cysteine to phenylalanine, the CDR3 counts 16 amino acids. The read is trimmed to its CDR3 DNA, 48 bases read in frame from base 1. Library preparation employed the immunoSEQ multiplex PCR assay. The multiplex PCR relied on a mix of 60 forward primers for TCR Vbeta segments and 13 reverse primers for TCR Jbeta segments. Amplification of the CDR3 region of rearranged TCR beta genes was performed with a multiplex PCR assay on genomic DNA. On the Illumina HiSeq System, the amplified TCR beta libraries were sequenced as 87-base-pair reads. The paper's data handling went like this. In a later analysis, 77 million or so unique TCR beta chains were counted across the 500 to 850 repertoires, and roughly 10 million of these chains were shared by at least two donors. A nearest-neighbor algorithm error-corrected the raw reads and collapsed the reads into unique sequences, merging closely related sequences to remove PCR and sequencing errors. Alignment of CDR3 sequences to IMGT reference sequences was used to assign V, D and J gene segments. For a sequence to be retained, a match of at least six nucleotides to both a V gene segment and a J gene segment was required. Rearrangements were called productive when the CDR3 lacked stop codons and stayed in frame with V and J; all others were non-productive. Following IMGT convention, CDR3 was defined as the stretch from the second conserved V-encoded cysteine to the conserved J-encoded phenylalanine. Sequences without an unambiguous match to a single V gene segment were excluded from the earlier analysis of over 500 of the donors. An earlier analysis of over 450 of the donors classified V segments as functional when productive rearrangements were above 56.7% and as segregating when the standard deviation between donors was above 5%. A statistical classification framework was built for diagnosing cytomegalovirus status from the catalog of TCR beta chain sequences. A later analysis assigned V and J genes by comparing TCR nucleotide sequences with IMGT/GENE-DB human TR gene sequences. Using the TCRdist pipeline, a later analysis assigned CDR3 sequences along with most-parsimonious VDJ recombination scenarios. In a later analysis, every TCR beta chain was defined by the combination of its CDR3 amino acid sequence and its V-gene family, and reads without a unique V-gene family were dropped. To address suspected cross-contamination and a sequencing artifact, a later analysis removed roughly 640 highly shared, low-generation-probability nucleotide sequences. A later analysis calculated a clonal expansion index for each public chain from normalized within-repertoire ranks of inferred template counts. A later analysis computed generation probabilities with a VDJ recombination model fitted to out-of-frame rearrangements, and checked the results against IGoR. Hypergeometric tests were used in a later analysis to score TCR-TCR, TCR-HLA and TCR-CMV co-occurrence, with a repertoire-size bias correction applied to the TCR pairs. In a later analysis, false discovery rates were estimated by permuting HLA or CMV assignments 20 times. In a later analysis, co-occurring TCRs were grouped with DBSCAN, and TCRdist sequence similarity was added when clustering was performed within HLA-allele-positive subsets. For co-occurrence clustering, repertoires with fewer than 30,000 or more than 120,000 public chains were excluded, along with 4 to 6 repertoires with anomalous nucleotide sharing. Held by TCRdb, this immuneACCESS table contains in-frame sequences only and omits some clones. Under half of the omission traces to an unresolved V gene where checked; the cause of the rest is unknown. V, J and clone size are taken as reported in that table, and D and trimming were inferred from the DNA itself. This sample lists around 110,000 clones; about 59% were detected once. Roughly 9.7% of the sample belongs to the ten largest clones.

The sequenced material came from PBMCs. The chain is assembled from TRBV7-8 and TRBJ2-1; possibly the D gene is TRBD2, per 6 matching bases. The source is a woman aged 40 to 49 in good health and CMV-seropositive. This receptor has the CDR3 CASSSLSGPFYNEQFF. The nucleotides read TGTGCCAGCAGCTCACTTAGCGGCCCCTTCTACAATGAGCAGTTCTTC.